The entry that follows covers one TCR beta chain sequence. The antigen remains undetermined. All patients relapsed after autologous stem cell transplantation, and brentuximab vedotin exposure varied. TCRdb keeps only in-frame clones here, not all; method: immunoSEQ multiplex PCR. The sample lists roughly 70,000 clones, 70% to 75% occurring once. This CDR3 is built from 13 residues. Per germline, CDR1 SEHNR and CDR2 FQNEAQ (reference sequence). V was pared by 5 bases and J by 2 bases, with 10 bases between. This entry belongs to a study of PD-1 blockade in classical Hodgkin lymphoma. Study-wide results and limits: Among the patients, those starting nivolumab under 1 year after ASCT were excluded. Possibly reflecting disease activity or prior therapy, repertoire differences have causes that remain undefined. TCR diversity rose significantly by C4D1 in CD4+ but not CD8+ cells. Complete responders had baseline diversity similar to newly diagnosed patients.

The source material was peripheral blood mononuclear cells (PBMCs), sampled before the second cycle of nivolumab. This TCR came from a human donor with classical Hodgkin lymphoma. The chain recombines TRBV7-9 with TRBJ2-7; no clear D. The CDR3 DNA reads TGTGCCAGCAGCCCCCCACCTACCTACGAGCAGTACTTC. Protein sequence: CASSPPPTYEQYF.